These 15 T cell receptor beta chains were sequenced from one sample in a study of spatial heterogeneity in lung cancer. Broader study findings: The number of expanded tumor alpha and beta chains correlated with mutation number.

Antigens for these TCRs are unknown. MiXCR was run by TCRdb on the 5' RACE reads, yielding one entry per CDR3 protein. The table includes about 100,000 distinct CDR3 sequences, 4.4% detected once. Time point of the sample: sample taken at primary tumor resection. The sample was lung tumor tissue, taken at surgery. These receptors all stem from a male donor with early-stage non-small cell lung cancer.

This clonotype was seen ten or more times. The chain couples TRBV5-1 to TRBJ2-7; 11 nucleotides agree with TRBD2. The CDR3 totals 14 residues. Looked up from germline, CDR1 is SGHRS and CDR2 is YFSETQ. V shed 4 bases, J shed 5 bases, and the junction held 5 bases outside the gene matches. The chain's CDR3 is CASSVLAGDNEQYF. The CDR3 DNA is TGCGCCAGCAGCGTACTAGCGGGAGACAACGAGCAGTACTTC. Supplemented by reference TRBV5-1 and TRBJ2-7, the full variable domain reads KAGVTQTPRYLIKTRGQQVTLSCSPISGHRSVSWYQQTPGQGLQFLFEYFSETQRNKGNFPGRFSGRQFSNSRSEMNVSTLELGDSALYLCASSVLAGDNEQYFGPGTRLTVT.

In this sample, this clonotype turned up many times. The chain uses TRBV28 and TRBJ2-2, with D perhaps given as TRBD1 or TRBD2 (6 bases each). The germline CDR1 and CDR2 sequences are MDHEN and SYDVKM. The CDR3 is made up of 14 amino acids. Trimming pared 8 bases from V and 6 bases from J, leaving 16 bases between. CDR3 coding DNA: TGTGCCAGCTCCGGGGGCGCGTTTGCCGGGGAGCTGTTTTTT. Protein sequence: CASSGGAFAGELFF.

The table lists this clonotype with many counts. The gene calls are TRBV4-2 and TRBJ2-1; 7 nucleotides line up with TRBD2. Germline assignment: CDR1 LGHNA and CDR2 YNFKEQ. The V gene end was trimmed by 7 bases and the J gene end by 5 bases; junction bases not matched to a gene: 5. This CDR3 is built from 13 residues. The CDR3: CASTREAHNEQFF. In DNA, the CDR3 is TGTGCCAGCACACGGGAGGCGCACAATGAGCAGTTCTTC.

This clonotype was observed a handful of times. The chain uses TRBV5-1 and TRBJ2-7; 8 positions agree with TRBD2. Germline values: CDR1 SGHRS, CDR2 YFSETQ. With 0 bases clipped from V and 3 bases from J, the junction kept 5 bases outside the gene matches. The CDR3 has 15 amino acids. In DNA form, the CDR3 reads TGCGCCAGCAGCTTGGCCCCCAGCGGGAGCTACGAGCAGTACTTC. Amino acid sequence: CASSLAPSGSYEQYF.

This clonotype was counted many times. The rearrangement joins TRBV6-6 to TRBJ2-1; 14 nucleotides match TRBD2. The CDR3 is 16 residues long. The junction had 7 bases not matched to a gene; V was cut back by 5 bases and J by 7 bases. Germline V lookup: CDR1 MNHNY, CDR2 SVGAGI (reference sequence). CDR3 bases: TGTGCCAGCAGTCCCCTCGGGACTAGCGGGAGTAATGAGCAGTTCTTC. Translating it yields CASSPLGTSGSNEQFF.

There are a few counts of this clonotype. This chain uses TRBV11-2 with TRBJ2-5, with 16 bases aligning to TRBD2. The CDR3 has 15 amino acids. J was trimmed by 10 bases and V by 5 bases; bases with no gene match: 7. Germline V CDR1 and CDR2: SGHAT, FQNNGV. CDR3 loop: CASSRGTSGRVDQYF. The CDR3 nucleotides read TGTGCCAGCAGCCGCGGGACTAGCGGGAGGGTTGACCAGTACTTC.

This clonotype was seen many times. V gene TRBV18 combines with J gene TRBJ1-1, with 10 nucleotides matching TRBD1. The CDR3 length is 16 residues. V shed 1 base, J shed 2 bases, and the junction held 4 bases outside the gene matches. CDR1 is KGHSH, CDR2 LQKENI, per germline. CDR3: CASSPLGTGVNTEAFF. Here the CDR3 DNA reads TGTGCCAGCTCACCACTCGGGACAGGGGTAAACACTGAAGCTTTCTTT.

There are many counts of this clonotype. V gene TRBV5-4 combines with J gene TRBJ2-2, with D possibly matching TRBD2 (5 bases). This CDR3 spans 15 amino acids. CDR1 SGHNT and CDR2 YYREEE come from the germline V gene (reference sequence). V gave up 2 bases and J gave up 0 bases, with 8 bases separating them. The CDR3 reads CASSLEGTNTGELFF. In DNA form, the CDR3 reads TGTGCCAGCAGCTTAGAGGGAACGAACACCGGGGAGCTGTTTTTT.

This clonotype was recorded at least ten times. J is TRBJ2-3 and V is TRBV25-1; the D is unclear. CDR3 length: 14 residues. The germline CDR1 and CDR2 sequences are MGHDK and SYGVNS. Trimming removed 1 base at V and 6 bases at J, with 11 bases between. This CDR3 is CASSELLWVDTQYF. Here the CDR3 DNA reads TGTGCCAGCAGTGAATTATTATGGGTGGATACGCAGTATTTT.

At least ten counts were recorded for this clonotype. The genes are TRBV29-1 and TRBJ2-3; D is unresolved. This CDR3 has 13 amino acids. V was clipped by 4 bases and J by 6 bases, with 14 bases between them. In germline, CDR1 is SQVTM, CDR2 ANQGSEA. Here the CDR3 reads CSVVPPGLDTQYF. The DNA for the CDR3 is TGCAGCGTTGTACCCCCAGGTTTGGATACGCAGTATTTT.

This clonotype has a handful of counts. This chain connects TRBV27 to TRBJ2-1, with 8 bases matching TRBD1. The ends lost 6 bases at V and 6 bases at J; junction bases unmatched: 10. The CDR3 extends over 15 amino acids. Germline CDR1 and CDR2: MNHEY and SMNVEV (reference sequence). The CDR3 sequence is CASSHWDRSSNEQFF. CDR3 sequence (DNA): TGTGCCAGCAGCCACTGGGACAGGAGCAGCAATGAGCAGTTCTTC.

With respect to this clonotype: A much larger clone is a single base away; this may be a read error. V is TRBV28 and J is TRBJ2-2, with D hard to call. The length of the CDR3 is 9 residues. Germline V CDR1 and CDR2: MDHEN, SYDVKM. Here the CDR3 reads CARTRELFF. CDR3 in DNA: TGTGCCCGCACCAGGGAGCTGTTTTTT.

This clonotype was picked up many times. The genes are TRBV6-5 and TRBJ2-3; maybe TRBD2 (5 bases). CDR1 and CDR2 (germline): MNHEY, SVGAGI. The CDR3 consists of 13 residues. V lost 7 bases and J 5 bases, leaving 13 bases between the germline ends. This chain's CDR3 is CASISGAEDTQYF. The CDR3, as DNA: TGTGCCAGCATCAGCGGAGCGGAAGATACGCAGTATTTT.

The table lists this clonotype with many counts. This rearrangement joins TRBV28 to TRBJ2-7; D call uncertain. Germline CDR1 reads MDHEN; CDR2 reads SYDVKM. The CDR3 totals 15 residues. V lost 3 bases, J lost 7 bases, and 19 bases lay in between. The CDR3 reads CASSFSDSRIVEQYF. DNA of the CDR3: TGTGCCAGCAGTTTCAGCGATTCCCGCATTGTGGAGCAGTACTTC.

This clonotype was counted many times. The chain combines TRBV11-2 with TRBJ2-3; the D is unclear. Germline V gene data show CDR1 as SGHAT and CDR2 as FQNNGV. CDR3 length: 12 amino acids. Trimming pared 7 bases from V and 3 bases from J, leaving 8 bases between. The CDR3 nucleotides read TGTGCCAGCAACGCGTTGACAGATACGCAGTATTTT. Translating gives CASNALTDTQYF.